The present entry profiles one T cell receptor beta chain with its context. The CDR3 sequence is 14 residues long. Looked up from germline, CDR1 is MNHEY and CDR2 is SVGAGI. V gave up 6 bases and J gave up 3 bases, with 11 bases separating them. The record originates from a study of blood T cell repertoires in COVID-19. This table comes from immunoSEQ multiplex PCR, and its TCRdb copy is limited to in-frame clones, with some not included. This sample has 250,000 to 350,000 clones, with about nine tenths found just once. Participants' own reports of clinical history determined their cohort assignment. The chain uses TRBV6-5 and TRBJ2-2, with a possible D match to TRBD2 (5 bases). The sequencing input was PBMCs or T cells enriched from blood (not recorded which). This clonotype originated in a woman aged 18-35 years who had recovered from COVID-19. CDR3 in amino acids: CASRKDWDTGELFF. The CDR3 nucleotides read TGTGCCAGCAGAAAGGACTGGGACACCGGGGAGCTGTTTTTT.